Sequencing of this T cell receptor (beta chain) was carried out in a study of T-cell memory formation after mild COVID-19. Worth noting for this clonotype: Its antigen is currently unknown.

Trimming took 2 bases from V and 2 from J; bases not matched to a gene: 2. CDR1 LNHDA and CDR2 SQIVND come from the germline V gene (reference sequence). The CDR3 has 14 residues. TCRdb reprocessed the 5' RACE reads with MiXCR, giving one entry per CDR3 protein. Among over 450,000 distinct CDR3 sequences, around 21% were seen once, and the ten largest hold approximately 12%. Findings and caveats of the study: Contracting CD8+ clones were enriched in EMRA, CD4+ mainly in CM and EM. Some SARS-CoV-2-responding clones were already detected in memory before infection.

This rearrangement joins TRBV19 to TRBJ2-7; TRBD2 agrees at 8 bases. The TCR was taken from an adult woman who had mild COVID-19 (a few samples of this study predate the infection). Cell type and time point are not known. Sequencing was performed on PBMCs or a T cell subset sorted from them (not recorded which). The CDR3 DNA is TGTGCCAGTAGTATACGGGAGGGACCCTACGAGCAGTACTTC. Protein sequence: CASSIREGPYEQYF.